This T cell receptor (beta chain) was sequenced for a study of blood T cell repertoires in COVID-19 (dated by TCRdb to the early 2020s). Notes on the research overall: Samples from collaborators originated in the United States, Italy and Spain and spanned both the acute and convalescent phases of COVID-19. The prospective study material was composed of cDNA or gDNA derived from T cells, B-cell-depleted T cells, or PBMCs. The dataset comprised deeply sampled blood TCRbeta repertoires from subjects exposed to, actively infected with, or recovered from COVID-19. The repertoires were released in a freely available public database intended as a resource for research on the immune response to SARS-CoV-2. Samples came from the ongoing ImmuneRACE study (first 160 participants) plus 1,254 subjects from 6 global collaborators. Sample metadata almost always included a de-identified subject ID, COVID-19 status, age in years and sex. Where HLA class I and class II types were available, the types were taken from metadata supplied by the sample provider, not from assay-based typing.

With respect to this clone: Its antigen specificity is not known. Base-call qualities are not available, and no considerably larger clone is one nucleotide away.

The paper as a whole reports these results and caveats: Clinical and demographic metadata were provided uncurated, with the amount varying by source and participant.

TCRbeta CDR3 regions were amplified from genomic DNA by means of the immunoSEQ Assay, a bias-controlled multiplex PCR. The study's processing was this. The number of nucleated cells in each sample was estimated by amplification of reference gene primers within the assay. Sequence reads were collapsed and filtered to measure the absolute abundance of every unique TCRbeta CDR3 rearrangement. For each sample, productive Simpson clonality was calculated as the square root of Simpson's diversity index across productive rearrangements. This immuneACCESS table, as held by TCRdb, lists in-frame sequences with V and J called but not all clones. Of the missing ones, under half trace to an unresolved V gene in checked studies; the others have no known cause. The V and J calls and the clone size are those of that table, but D and trimming were determined from the DNA. The sample table holds 100,000 to 150,000 clones, of which 84% were seen once. The ten largest clones represent 12% of the sample.

Samples from volunteer blood donors who had recovered from COVID-19 were contributed by a second Seattle source. Collaborating institutions collected whole blood in K2EDTA tubes following their own protocols. For TCRbeta analysis, collaborator samples were shipped as frozen whole blood, as isolated PBMCs, or as DNA extracted from either sample type. V is pared back by 6 bases and J by 8 bases, with 13 bases lying between the germline termini. CDR1 is given as DFQATT and CDR2 as SNEGSKA, both from the germline V gene (reference sequence). The CDR3 contains 11 residues, cysteine and phenylalanine counted. Just CDR3 DNA is preserved here, 33 bases in frame from base 1.

The chain is made from TRBV20-1 and TRBJ1-1; no D segment can be confidently identified. The specimen was peripheral blood. This clonotype was obtained from a woman between 25 and 40 years old who had recovered from COVID-19. The sequenced DNA is TGCAGTGCCTCTCTAGCCAGAGAAGCTTTCTTT. Translated, it reads CSASLAREAFF.